The 26 T cell receptor beta chains in this list originate from one sample, sequenced in a study of B cell selection in AIRE deficiency. Measured with immunoSEQ multiplex PCR; TCRdb has only the in-frame clones, and not every one. The table records about 22,000 clones, 80% to 95% of them present only once. Sorted regulatory T cells were CD4-positive, CD25-high and CD127-low or negative. Sequencing used CD4+CD25+ Tregs sorted from PBMCs. These receptors came from a human donor in good health.

The V gene is TRBV6-5, the J gene TRBJ1-2; the D is unclear. The V gene lost 2 bases and the J gene lost 0 bases, with 10 bases spanning the gap. CDR3 length: 15 amino acids. Per germline, CDR1 MNHEY and CDR2 SVGAGI. CDR3 protein: CASSYGQAPNYGYTF. CDR3 bases: TGTGCCAGCAGTTACGGGCAGGCACCTAACTATGGCTACACCTTC.

J is TRBJ2-7 and V is TRBV2; D not resolved. CDR3 length equals 15 residues. Germline V CDR1 and CDR2: SNHLY, FYNNEI. V lost 6 bases, J lost 1 base, and 16 bases lay in between. In nucleotides, the CDR3 is TGTGCCAGCAGCGGTTCTCTGGTTGGGTCCTACGAGCAGTACTTC. This sequence encodes CASSGSLVGSYEQYF. Together with reference TRBV2 and TRBJ2-7, the CDR3 gives the full variable domain: EPEVTQTPSHQVTQMGQEVILRCVPISNHLYFYWYRQILGQKVEFLVSFYNNEISEKSEIFDDQFSVERPDGSNFTLKIRSTKLEDSAMYFCASSGSLVGSYEQYFGPGTRLTVT.

The V call is TRBV6-1, the J call TRBJ2-7, with a possible D match to TRBD2 (5 bases). V lost 8 bases and J lost 2, with 7 bases in between. The germline CDR1 and CDR2 sequences are MNHNS and SASEGT. This CDR3 has 11 amino acids. CDR3 nucleotides: TGTGCCAGCCGAGCGGCCTACGAGCAGTACTTC. Its translation: CASRAAYEQYF.

The chain employs TRBV19 and TRBJ2-7; possibly TRBD1 for D (5 bases). V gave up 5 bases and J gave up 2 bases, with 13 bases separating them. The CDR3 spans 14 residues. Germline CDR1 and CDR2: LNHDA and SQIVND (reference sequence). The CDR3 DNA reads as TGTGCCAGTAGTGGCGCAGGGAAAACCTACGAGCAGTACTTC. Its translation is CASSGAGKTYEQYF.

The chain uses TRBV7-6 and TRBJ2-7; 7 positions match TRBD1. The J segment lost 0 bases and the V segment lost 2 bases, leaving 1 base of the junction unmatched. CDR1 is SGHVS and CDR2 is FNYEAQ in the germline V gene. The CDR3 is 14 residues long. The CDR3 bases are TGTGCCAGCAGCTTACAGGGGGTCTCCTACGAGCAGTACTTC. It translates to CASSLQGVSYEQYF.

The chain uses TRBV11-2 and TRBJ1-5, with D uncertain. V lost 0 bases and J lost 4, with 10 bases in between. Germline CDR1 SGHAT, CDR2 FQNNGV. The CDR3 spans 15 residues. The CDR3 here is CASSLDRWGNQPQHF. CDR3 sequence (DNA): TGTGCCAGCAGCTTAGATCGCTGGGGTAATCAGCCCCAGCATTTT.

The rearrangement uses TRBV25-1 and TRBJ1-1; D uncertain. V gave up 8 bases and J gave up 7 bases, with 23 bases separating them. Germline CDR1 MGHDK, CDR2 SYGVNS. The CDR3 runs to 15 residues. CDR3 DNA sequence: TGTGCCAGCTCGGCCGATATAGGGAGAACCTTTGAAGCTTTCTTT. Translating gives CASSADIGRTFEAFF.

J is TRBJ1-3 and V is TRBV19; 7 nucleotides match TRBD1. Unmatched junction bases numbered 8, after V lost 8 bases and J lost 4 bases. The CDR3 loop spans 14 amino acids. Germline assignment: CDR1 LNHDA and CDR2 SQIVND (reference sequence). In DNA, the CDR3 is TGTGCCAGTGTTGCCGGGACAGCCGGAAACACCATATATTTT. Translation: CASVAGTAGNTIYF.

This clone occurred a few times. The rearrangement uses TRBV6-1 and TRBJ1-3; D might be TRBD1 (5 bases). CDR1 MNHNS and CDR2 SASEGT come from the germline V gene. The CDR3 consists of 13 residues. The V and J ends lost 10 bases and 2 bases respectively, with 12 bases between them. The CDR3 DNA reads as TGTGCCACCGCAGGAGGGGCTGGAAACACCATATATTTT. Amino acid sequence: CATAGGAGNTIYF.

The chain recombines TRBV7-2 with TRBJ1-2, with 7 bases identical to TRBD1. The CDR3 loop spans 15 amino acids. Per the germline V gene, CDR1 is SGHTA and CDR2 is FQGNSA. The J segment lost 4 bases and the V segment lost 3 bases, leaving 8 bases of the junction unmatched. CDR3 sequence reads: CASSFSGTALYGYTF. The CDR3 DNA reads as TGTGCCAGCAGCTTTTCCGGGACAGCGCTCTATGGCTACACCTTC.

This chain joins TRBV5-1 and TRBJ2-7, with a weak D call TRBD1 (6 bases). Germline CDR1 reads SGHRS; CDR2 reads YFSETQ. The CDR3 covers 14 residues. Trimming removed 2 bases from V and 5 bases from J, with 14 bases in between. Here the CDR3 reads CASSFQGFHNEQYF. CDR3 sequence (DNA): TGCGCCAGCAGCTTTCAGGGGTTTCACAACGAGCAGTACTTC.

V is TRBV29-1 and J is TRBJ1-2; a weak D match, TRBD1 (6 bases). This CDR3 contains 13 residues. The V end lost 0 bases, the J end lost 7 bases, and 12 bases lay between the germline ends. Per the germline V gene, CDR1 is SQVTM and CDR2 is ANQGSEA. The CDR3 DNA is TGCAGCGTTGAAGAGAGGAGGGGGGGTGGCTACACCTTC. Translated, it gives CSVEERRGGGYTF.

The chain is built from TRBV6-5 and TRBJ2-2; 8 positions agree with TRBD2. Germline V gene lookup returns CDR1 MNHEY and CDR2 SVGAGI. J lost 5 bases, V lost 7 bases, and 9 bases had no gene match. This CDR3 is built from 15 residues. For the CDR3, the DNA is TGTGCCAGCACCTTAGGGACTAGTGGGACCGGGGAGCTGTTTTTT. It codes for CASTLGTSGTGELFF.

The chain uses TRBV10-3 and TRBJ1-3; D gene unclear. The CDR3 contains 14 residues. Trimming removed 8 bases from V and 0 bases from J, with 11 bases in between. CDR1 is ENHRY, CDR2 SYGVKD, per germline. DNA for the CDR3: TGTGCCATCCAACAGAGCCCCTCTGGAAACACCATATATTTT. Translated, it gives CAIQQSPSGNTIYF.

The chain uses TRBV29-1 and TRBJ2-3; 7 positions match TRBD2. CDR3 length: 12 amino acids. V lost 8 bases and J lost 2; bases outside the gene matches: 4. Per germline, CDR1 SQVTM and CDR2 ANQGSEA. The CDR3 here is CSMGGSTDTQYF. Written as DNA, the CDR3 is TGCAGCATGGGGGGGTCCACAGATACGCAGTATTTT.

The chain couples TRBV7-6 to TRBJ2-5, with TRBD2 matching 12 bases. Germline values: CDR1 SGHVS, CDR2 FNYEAQ. The V segment lost 1 base and the J segment 4 bases; nucleotides outside the gene matches: 10. The CDR3 covers 18 residues. CDR3 sequence: CASSLGVTSGGLGETQYF. Written as DNA, the CDR3 is TGTGCCAGCAGCTTAGGTGTGACTAGCGGGGGCCTAGGAGAGACCCAGTACTTC.

J is TRBJ2-1 and V is TRBV21-1. TRBV21-1 is recorded as a pseudogene. This CDR3 contains 15 residues. The CDR3 here is CASSKNLMVYNEQFF. In DNA, the CDR3 is TGTGCCAGCAGCAAAAATCTGATGGTCTACAATGAGCAGTTCTTC.

The CDR3 sequence: CASSLGGAGKGYTF. The CDR3 DNA reads as TGTGCCAGCAGCTTGGGGGGGGCCGGGAAGGGCTACACCTTC. The genes are TRBV5-4 and TRBJ1-2; D perhaps matches TRBD1 (6 bases). The CDR3 is 14 residues long. With 0 bases removed from V and 8 bases from J, the gap between germline ends came to 14 bases. Germline CDR1 is SGHNT and CDR2 is YYREEE (reference sequence). Using reference TRBV5-4 and TRBJ1-2 for the parts outside the CDR3, the full variable domain is ETGVTQSPTHLIKTRGQQVTLRCSSQSGHNTVSWYQQALGQGPQFIFQYYREEENGRGNFPPRFSGLQFPNYSSELNVNALELDDSALYLCASSLGGAGKGYTFGSGTRLTVV.

V gene TRBV19 combines with J gene TRBJ2-2; weak D call: TRBD1 (5 bases). V lost 9 bases and J lost 5, with 16 bases in between. The length of the CDR3 is 14 residues. The germline V gene has CDR1 LNHDA and CDR2 SQIVND (reference sequence). CDR3 residues: CASEDPKGTGELFF. CDR3 DNA sequence: TGTGCCAGCGAGGACCCCAAGGGGACCGGGGAGCTGTTTTTT. Looking up the rest from reference TRBV19 and TRBJ2-2 gives the full variable domain: DGGITQSPKYLFRKEGQNVTLSCEQNLNHDAMYWYRQDPGQGLRLIYYSQIVNDFQKGDIAEGYSVSREKKESFPLTVTSAQKNPTAFYLCASEDPKGTGELFFGEGSRLTVL.

The chain uses TRBV10-1 and TRBJ2-7, with a tentative D call TRBD1 (5 bases). Per the germline V gene, CDR1 is WNHNN and CDR2 is SYGVQD (reference sequence). V was shortened by 2 bases and J by 0 bases, with 8 bases between the two germline ends. This CDR3 is built from 14 residues. This chain's CDR3 is CASSEQGGSYEQYF. CDR3 nucleotides: TGCGCCAGCAGTGAGCAGGGCGGCTCCTACGAGCAGTACTTC.

In DNA, the CDR3 is TGTGCCAGCAGCCCGGACAGGGGCCCCCTGCCTTACGAGCAGTACTTC. This sequence encodes CASSPDRGPLPYEQYF. The V gene is TRBV7-9, the J gene TRBJ2-7, with 9 bases fitting TRBD1. Trimming removed 5 bases from V and 4 bases from J; junction bases left unmatched: 12. Germline V gene data show CDR1 as SEHNR and CDR2 as FQNEAQ (reference sequence). The CDR3 loop spans 16 amino acids.

The chain uses TRBV7-6 and TRBJ1-2; 8 nucleotides align to TRBD1. Germline CDR1 reads SGHVS; CDR2 reads FNYEAQ. V was pared by 5 bases and J by 7 bases, with 21 bases of the junction left unmatched. The CDR3 length is 18 residues. The CDR3 here is CASSPRYGSKRTGLGYTF. The CDR3 bases are TGTGCCAGCAGCCCCAGATATGGCAGCAAACGGACAGGGCTTGGCTACACCTTC.

Concerning this clone: One end of the junction is discordant with germline, which a read error may explain. V gene TRBV6-9 combines with J gene TRBJ1-2, with D perhaps TRBD1 (5 bases). The germline V gene has CDR1 MNHGY and CDR2 SVAAGI. The CDR3 runs 14 residues. The CDR3 protein is CAISDSRRGEGYTF. The CDR3 region has the DNA TGTGCCATCAGTGACTCGCGTAGGGGAGAAGGCTACACCTTC.

This clone was seen more than once but under ten times. The V and J genes are TRBV5-1 and TRBJ2-5, with D perhaps TRBD1 (5 bases). There are 12 residues in the CDR3. The V end lost 1 base, the J end lost 5 bases, and 6 bases lay between the germline ends. In germline, CDR1 is SGHRS, CDR2 YFSETQ. CDR3 in DNA: TGCGCCAGCAGCTTGCCAGGGGAGACCCAGTACTTC. This gives the protein CASSLPGETQYF.

The chain has TRBV5-1 and TRBJ2-3, with D maybe TRBD1 (5 bases). The germline V and J ends were trimmed by 0 bases and 2 bases, with 7 bases remaining between them. The CDR3 covers 14 residues. CDR1 and CDR2 (germline): SGHRS, YFSETQ. The DNA of the CDR3 is TGCGCCAGCAGCTTGGAGGGGAACACAGATACGCAGTATTTT. Translating it yields CASSLEGNTDTQYF.

The V and J genes are TRBV6-5 and TRBJ2-6; D gene uncertain. Germline CDR1 MNHEY, CDR2 SVGAGI. V lost 0 bases to trimming and J lost 6 bases, with 12 bases between them. The CDR3 contains 16 residues. The CDR3, as DNA: TGTGCCAGCAGTTACTCGAGCTCTCCGGTGGCCAACGTCCTGACTTTC. Encoded protein: CASSYSSSPVANVLTF.